The present entry profiles one T cell receptor beta chain with its context. Its antigen is not known. This specimen belongs to a study of monozygotic twins with inflammatory bowel disease. Samples each yielded cDNA through eight separate reactions. Reprocessing the 5' RACE reads, TCRdb reports a single entry for every CDR3 protein and omits DNA. Its table records about 330,000 distinct CDR3 sequences. The study's findings and limits: On the inverse Simpson index, IBD patients scored lower for TCRbeta diversity than healthy co-twins. Varying immunosuppressive regimens may have increased patient repertoire variability.

The authors isolated total RNA from whole blood without sorting T cells. The sequenced sample consisted of blood. This TCR was recovered from a human donor with ulcerative colitis or Crohn's disease, or a healthy co-twin of an affected twin (not recorded which).

The CDR3 loop reads CASSMQGRDQPQHF. The rearrangement joins TRBV19 to TRBJ1-5; as DNA is missing, the TRBD1 call by TCRdb cannot be tested. This CDR3 spans 14 amino acids. Per germline, CDR1 LNHDA and CDR2 SQIVND (reference sequence).